Each of the 12 T cell receptor beta chains below was sequenced from the same sample in a study of CD8 T cells in ankylosing spondylitis. TCRdb called the 5' RACE reads again in MiXCR, with one record for every CDR3 protein. Counted here are about 350,000 distinct CDR3 sequences, more than 20% occurring once; the ten biggest clones make up less than 15%. Sequencing input: blood, either unsorted or a sorted T cell fraction (not recorded which). The receptors originated from a male donor with ankylosing spondylitis or in good health (not recorded which).

This chain connects TRBV29-1 to TRBJ2-1; no clear D gene. This CDR3 comprises 11 residues. V lost 8 bases to trimming and J lost 7 bases, with 12 bases between them. Germline loops: CDR1 SQVTM, CDR2 ANQGSEA. The DNA for the CDR3 is TGCAGCCCCCGCCTTTGGAATGAGCAGTTCTTC. It is translated as CSPRLWNEQFF.

This clonotype was seen a handful of times. The gene calls are TRBV10-3 and TRBJ2-6, with D perhaps matching TRBD2 (5 bases). The CDR3 covers 15 residues. V gave up 7 bases and J gave up 5 bases, with 15 bases separating them. CDR1 is ENHRY, CDR2 SYGVKD, per germline. CDR3 sequence reads: CAINSGPNRANVLTF. In DNA form, the CDR3 reads TGTGCCATCAACAGCGGACCCAACAGGGCCAACGTCCTGACTTTC.

The V call is TRBV11-2, the J call TRBJ2-7; no reliable D call. The CDR3 loop spans 13 amino acids. The V gene's germline CDR1 is SGHAT and CDR2 FQNNGV. The V gene lost 1 base and the J gene lost 3 bases, with 7 bases spanning the gap. CDR3: CASSLVVVYEQYF. CDR3 nucleotides: TGTGCCAGCAGCTTAGTCGTTGTCTACGAGCAGTACTTC.

This clonotype was seen more than once but under ten times. The chain combines TRBV20-1 with TRBJ2-1; 8 bases match TRBD2. CDR3 length: 15 amino acids. V lost 0 bases to trimming and J lost 2 bases; unmatched junction nucleotides: 3. Germline CDR1 and CDR2: DFQATT and SNEGSKA (reference sequence). DNA of the CDR3: TGCAGTGCTAGAGACATAGCGGGGCCCTACAATGAGCAGTTCTTC. Translated, it gives CSARDIAGPYNEQFF.

The V call is TRBV5-1, the J call TRBJ1-1; TRBD1 matches 7 bases. Germline values: CDR1 SGHRS, CDR2 YFSETQ. The CDR3 totals 15 residues. V shed 0 bases and J 1 base; nucleotides not matched to a gene: 3. The CDR3 nucleotides read TGCGCCAGCAGCTTGGCCGGGACAGCGAACACTGAAGCTTTCTTT. As protein: CASSLAGTANTEAFF.

The chain employs TRBV6-5 and TRBJ2-7; maybe TRBD1 (6 bases). This CDR3 has 15 residues. Germline CDR1 and CDR2: MNHEY and SVGAGI. V was pared by 2 bases and J by 4 bases, with 15 bases between. The chain's CDR3 is CASSYGRDTGYEQYF. CDR3 coding DNA: TGTGCCAGCAGTTACGGACGGGACACCGGGTACGAGCAGTACTTC.

The sample holds a few counts of this clonotype. The rearrangement joins TRBV5-1 to TRBJ2-7; D is perhaps TRBD1 (6 bases). Trimming left V 3 bases short and J 6 bases short, with 19 bases between. The CDR3 contains 15 residues. Germline-derived CDR1 and CDR2 are SGHRS and YFSETQ. The CDR3 DNA reads TGCGCCAGCAGCTGGGCGGAGAGGGAAGGGGGCGAGCAGTACTTC. Residues: CASSWAEREGGEQYF.

The sample holds a few counts of this clonotype. V is TRBV7-9 and J is TRBJ2-1; the D call may be TRBD1 or TRBD2 (5 bases each). V shed 1 base and J shed 4 bases, with 11 bases lying between them. CDR3 length: 15 residues. In germline, CDR1 is SEHNR, CDR2 FQNEAQ (reference sequence). In nucleotides, the CDR3 is TGTGCCAGCAGCTTAGTAACGGGACGGTACAATGAGCAGTTCTTC. It specifies CASSLVTGRYNEQFF.

J is TRBJ2-3 and V is TRBV7-3, with 10 bases aligning to TRBD1. CDR3 length equals 19 residues. Germline values: CDR1 SGHTA, CDR2 FQGTGA. V gave up 5 bases and J gave up 1 base; unmatched junction bases: 15. For the CDR3, the DNA is TGTGCCAGCAGCCCAGCCTTCGGGACAGGGGAAGGCCGCACAGATACGCAGTATTTT. It codes for CASSPAFGTGEGRTDTQYF. The complete variable domain, with remaining parts taken from reference TRBV7-3 and TRBJ2-3, reads GAGVSQTPSNKVTEKGKYVELRCDPISGHTALYWYRQSLGQGPEFLIYFQGTGAADDSGLPNDRFFAVRPEGSVSTLKIQRTERGDSAVYLCASSPAFGTGEGRTDTQYFGPGTRLTVL.

The rearrangement uses TRBV7-9 and TRBJ2-5; 7 positions match TRBD1. This CDR3 spans 16 amino acids. From germline, CDR1 is SEHNR and CDR2 FQNEAQ (reference sequence). V was clipped by 2 bases and J by 5 bases; unmatched bases: 11. The CDR3: CASSLPLTGAEETQYF. CDR3 in DNA: TGTGCCAGCAGCTTACCCCTTACAGGGGCCGAGGAGACCCAGTACTTC. The full variable domain, rest sourced from reference TRBV7-9 and TRBJ2-5, is DTGVSQNPRHKITKRGQNVTFRCDPISEHNRLYWYRQTLGQGPEFLTYFQNEAQLEKSRLLSDRFSAERPKGSFSTLEIQRTEQGDSAMYLCASSLPLTGAEETQYFGPGTRLLVL.

V and J are TRBV6-1 and TRBJ2-7, with D perhaps TRBD1 or TRBD2 (5 bases each). Looked up from germline, CDR1 is MNHNS and CDR2 is SASEGT. The CDR3 is made up of 15 amino acids. Trimming removed 6 bases from V and 3 bases from J, with 18 bases in between. CDR3 protein: CASSERGGALYEQYF. CDR3 nucleotides: TGTGCCAGCAGCGAACGTGGGGGAGCCCTCTACGAGCAGTACTTC.

This clonotype occurred once. J is TRBJ2-5 and V is TRBV4-2; perhaps D is TRBD1 or TRBD2 (5 bases each). The CDR3 spans 14 residues. CDR1 and CDR2 from the germline V gene are LGHNA and YNFKEQ. Trimming pared 4 bases from V and 1 base from J, leaving 10 bases between. DNA for the CDR3: TGTGCCAGCAGCCTCCGGGACCCCCAAGAGACCCAGTACTTC. It is translated as CASSLRDPQETQYF.